The clone carrying this T cell receptor (beta chain) has only a few counts. The data are from a study of shared T cell receptors in the human thymus. V dropped 0 bases and J dropped 9 bases, with 19 bases sitting between them. The CDR3 spans 15 residues. Germline V gene sequence: CDR1 SGHRS, CDR2 YFSETQ. Clones were sequenced by immunoSEQ multiplex PCR, and TCRdb holds only the in-frame ones, with some missing. The table has approximately 490,000 clones, around 78% seen once; the top ten hold roughly 0.013%. These data also formed part of another study, on human thymus T cells. That publication notes: Infants, healthy and Finnish, who were having corrective surgery for congenital heart defects served as donors.

The chain joins TRBV5-1 to TRBJ2-7, with TRBD1 as a possible D gene (6 bases). This clonotype was sampled from a boy younger than two with a congenital heart defect. The sequenced sample consisted of thymocytes. The CDR3 loop reads CASSLAPGAPDGQYF. Here the CDR3 DNA reads TGCGCCAGCAGCTTGGCCCCAGGGGCGCCGGACGGGCAGTACTTC. The variable domain in full, with the rest retrieved from reference TRBV5-1 and TRBJ2-7, is KAGVTQTPRYLIKTRGQQVTLSCSPISGHRSVSWYQQTPGQGLQFLFEYFSETQRNKGNFPGRFSGRQFSNSRSEMNVSTLELGDSALYLCASSLAPGAPDGQYFGPGTRLTVT.